The TCR beta chain under discussion was sequenced for a study of cytomegalovirus exposure and HLA in healthy donors (dated by TCRdb to 2016 to 2017). Broadly, across the study: According to a later analysis, one platform produced both the approximately 110 validation repertoires and the roughly 650 repertoires of the first cohort. The study was designed to test whether signatures of past pathogen exposure could be identified by cataloging public T cell receptors. Besides the first cohort of hundreds of subjects, a separate validation cohort made up of around 120 different subjects was used. To predict cytomegalovirus infection status, the study brought together high-throughput TCR immunosequencing, statistical association of individual TCRs with disease status, and machine learning.

Donors formed part of the validation cohort, which comprised over a hundred subjects and was distinct from the first cohort of under 800 subjects. As encoded in the germline V gene, CDR1 is MDHEN while CDR2 is SYDVKM. Including cysteine and phenylalanine, the CDR3 has 12 amino acids. The DNA shown is the 36-base CDR3, in frame from base 1. V is shortened by 4 bases, J by 4 bases, and the region joining them spans 7 bases. Library preparation used the immunoSEQ multiplex PCR assay. The authors processed their data as follows. A statistical classification framework was developed to diagnose cytomegalovirus status using the catalog of TCR beta chain sequences. TCRdb took this table from immuneACCESS and kept in-frame rearrangements with V and J called. Such tables lack part of the clones; where checked against another copy, unresolved V genes explain under half of the gap, and the rest is unexplained. Clone size and V and J calls were adopted from that table, with D and trimming inferred from the DNA. For this sample the table gives tens of thousands of clones, of which around 82% were detected only once. The ten largest clones represent roughly an eighth of the sample.

In the case of this clone: No antigen is known for it. No qualities accompany the bases; no much larger clone lies one base away.

Paper-wide results and their limitations: A later analysis lacked HLA typing for the validation cohort, so it scored co-occurrence in that cohort across all 110 or so repertoires. A total of roughly 160 TCR beta chains were listed by the study as associated with cytomegalovirus. The authors suggested that the approach could potentially be extended to other disease states and immunological phenotypes. A few of the identified cytomegalovirus-associated TCR beta chains were confirmed in vitro to be specific for cytomegalovirus antigens. Most TCR sequences were observed very rarely across donors, whereas some public TCRs were present in many individuals. Cytomegalovirus status was reported to be diagnosed by the classifier with high specificity and sensitivity in both the original and validation cohorts. In a later analysis, TCRs clustered in the first cohort were found to also tend to co-occur in the 120 validation repertoires, with over 90% of cluster scores above 0.

This sequence was found in a woman younger than 30 in good health and CMV-seropositive. The sequencing sample was made of PBMCs. The V and J segments used are TRBV28 and TRBJ1-2; the D gene is perhaps TRBD1, on 6 matching bases. For the CDR3, the sequence is CASSSRGYGYTF. The DNA sequence is TGTGCCAGCAGTTCCAGGGGCTATGGCTACACCTTC.